This is a list of T cell receptor beta chains from one sample in a study of CD8 T cells in ankylosing spondylitis. Using its own MiXCR run on the 5' RACE reads, TCRdb lists one record per CDR3 protein. The sample shows about 540,000 distinct CDR3 sequences, roughly 13% of them seen only once. Sequencing input: blood, either unsorted or a sorted T cell fraction (not recorded which). The receptors stem from a male donor with ankylosing spondylitis. CDR3s include the opening cysteine and the closing phenylalanine or tryptophan. The order of the fields is clone size, V gene, CDR3 length, D gene, J gene, CDR3 DNA, CDR3 protein. A D gene is named only where the DNA matches it firmly. Not every row has a clone size; where given, it reads once, few, many or a size class.

clone_size: few
v_call: TRBV3-1
cdr3_length: 18
d_call: TRBD2
j_call: TRBJ2-3
cdr3_nt: TGTGCCAGCAGCCCGAAATTGGGACTAGCGATGATCGCAGATACGCAGTATTTT
cdr3_aa: CASSPKLGLAMIADTQYF

clone_size: few
v_call: TRBV7-2
cdr3_length: 14
d_call: TRBD2
j_call: TRBJ2-3
cdr3_nt: TGTGCTGGGGGTGGCGGGAGGTCCACAGATACGCAGTATTTT
cdr3_aa: CAGGGGRSTDTQYF

clone_size: few
v_call: TRBV5-1
cdr3_length: 14
d_call: .
j_call: TRBJ1-1
cdr3_nt: TGCGCCAGCAGCTTGAGACAGCCGAACACTGAAGCTTTCTTT
cdr3_aa: CASSLRQPNTEAFF

clone_size: many
v_call: TRBV7-2
cdr3_length: 14
d_call: .
j_call: TRBJ1-1
cdr3_nt: TGTGCCAGCAGCTTAGCTCTGAACAGGGTGCTTGCTTTCTTT
cdr3_aa: CASSLALNRVLAFF

clone_size: few
v_call: TRBV5-1
cdr3_length: 14
d_call: .
j_call: TRBJ1-2
cdr3_nt: TGCGCCAGCAGCTTGAGCGGCTGGGATCGGGGCTACACCTTC
cdr3_aa: CASSLSGWDRGYTF

clone_size: .
v_call: TRBV27
cdr3_length: 18
d_call: TRBD1
j_call: TRBJ1-2
cdr3_nt: TGTGCCAGCAGTTTATGGGCCCCGGACAGGGGGTCTAACTATGGCTACACCTTC
cdr3_aa: CASSLWAPDRGSNYGYTF

clone_size: .
v_call: TRBV6-5
cdr3_length: 15
d_call: TRBD1
j_call: TRBJ2-1
cdr3_nt: TGTGCCAGCAGTTACTCAAAGGGGGCAGACAATGAGCAGTTCTTC
cdr3_aa: CASSYSKGADNEQFF

clone_size: .
v_call: TRBV24-1
cdr3_length: 14
d_call: TRBD1
j_call: TRBJ2-2
cdr3_nt: TGTGCCACCACCGGGACAGGGTCCACCGGGGAGCTGTTTTTT
cdr3_aa: CATTGTGSTGELFF

clone_size: many
v_call: TRBV5-1
cdr3_length: 17
d_call: .
j_call: TRBJ1-1
cdr3_nt: TGCGCCAGCAGCTTGAGAATTAATCGGTTGCGGGACACTGAAGCTTTCTTT
cdr3_aa: CASSLRINRLRDTEAFF

clone_size: .
v_call: TRBV5-1
cdr3_length: 16
d_call: TRBD2
j_call: TRBJ2-5
cdr3_nt: TGCGCCAGCAGCTTGTTTTCTAGCGGGGCGGGAGAGACCCAGTACTTC
cdr3_aa: CASSLFSSGAGETQYF

clone_size: .
v_call: TRBV7-2
cdr3_length: 14
d_call: .
j_call: TRBJ2-1
cdr3_nt: TGTGCCAGCAGCTTAGTTTACAGACGGAATGAGCAGTTCTTC
cdr3_aa: CASSLVYRRNEQFF

clone_size: .
v_call: TRBV11-2
cdr3_length: 15
d_call: TRBD1
j_call: TRBJ1-3
cdr3_nt: TGTGCCAGCAGCCAAACAGGGGGCTCTGGAAACACCATATATTTT
cdr3_aa: CASSQTGGSGNTIYF

clone_size: .
v_call: TRBV24-1
cdr3_length: 12
d_call: .
j_call: TRBJ1-2
cdr3_nt: TGTGCCACCAGTGGGACGGAGTATGGCTACACCTTC
cdr3_aa: CATSGTEYGYTF

clone_size: .
v_call: TRBV12-3/TRBV12-4
cdr3_length: 15
d_call: TRBD1
j_call: TRBJ1-6
cdr3_nt: TGTGCCAGCACCCTCCAGACAGGGTCTTATTCACCCCTCCACTTT
cdr3_aa: CASTLQTGSYSPLHF

clone_size: .
v_call: TRBV6-1
cdr3_length: 17
d_call: .
j_call: TRBJ2-7
cdr3_nt: TGTGCCAGCACCCGGGGGCAGCTGCGGAGGTTCTCCTACGAGCAGTACTTC
cdr3_aa: CASTRGQLRRFSYEQYF

clone_size: .
v_call: TRBV2
cdr3_length: 15
d_call: TRBD1
j_call: TRBJ2-5
cdr3_nt: TGTGCCAGCAGTGAAGGTTGGGGACAGCAAGAGACCCAGTACTTC
cdr3_aa: CASSEGWGQQETQYF

clone_size: many
v_call: TRBV12-3/TRBV12-4
cdr3_length: 20
d_call: TRBD2
j_call: TRBJ2-2
cdr3_nt: TGTGCCAGCAGCCCTAAACCTGGACTAGCGGGAGGTGCGAACACCGGGGAGCTGTTTTTT
cdr3_aa: CASSPKPGLAGGANTGELFF

clone_size: few
v_call: TRBV7-6
cdr3_length: 15
d_call: TRBD2
j_call: TRBJ2-1
cdr3_nt: TGTGCCAGCAGCTTAGGCCTAGCGGCCAGGGATGAGCAGTTCTTC
cdr3_aa: CASSLGLAARDEQFF

clone_size: few
v_call: TRBV30
cdr3_length: 12
d_call: .
j_call: TRBJ1-2
cdr3_nt: TGTGCCTGGAGGCTAGGGGGTTCTGGCTACACCTTC
cdr3_aa: CAWRLGGSGYTF

clone_size: many
v_call: TRBV3-1
cdr3_length: 15
d_call: TRBD1
j_call: TRBJ1-4
cdr3_nt: TGTGCCAGCAGCCAAGATCAACAGGGGGATGAAAAACTGTTTTTT
cdr3_aa: CASSQDQQGDEKLFF

clone_size: few
v_call: TRBV4-1
cdr3_length: 18
d_call: TRBD1
j_call: TRBJ1-3
cdr3_nt: TGCGCCAGCAGCAGACCTACTCATCAGGGGGTCGGTAGAAACACCATATATTTT
cdr3_aa: CASSRPTHQGVGRNTIYF

clone_size: .
v_call: TRBV7-2
cdr3_length: 17
d_call: TRBD1
j_call: TRBJ1-5
cdr3_nt: TGTGCCAGCAGCGAGACAGGGAAGGCTTATAGCAATCAGCCCCAGCATTTT
cdr3_aa: CASSETGKAYSNQPQHF